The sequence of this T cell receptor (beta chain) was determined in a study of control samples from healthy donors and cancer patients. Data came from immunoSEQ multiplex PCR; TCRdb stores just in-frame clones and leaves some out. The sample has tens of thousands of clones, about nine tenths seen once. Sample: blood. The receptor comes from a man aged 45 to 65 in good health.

The CDR3 DNA reads TGTGCCAGCAGCGTAGGGAGTTCAGGACAGTACACCGGGGAGCTGTTTTTT. Its protein is CASSVGSSGQYTGELFF. The gene calls are TRBV9 and TRBJ2-2, with D tentatively TRBD1 (6 bases). Trimming pared 0 bases from V and 3 bases from J, leaving 15 bases between. Germline CDR1 SGDLS, CDR2 YYNGEE. The CDR3 spans 17 residues.